The rows below give T cell receptor beta chains drawn from one sample of a study of blood T cell repertoires in COVID-19. TCRdb's copy holds only in-frame clones and misses some; the assay was immunoSEQ multiplex PCR. The top ten hold 25% to 30% of the sample, which has tens of thousands of clones, about 77% seen once. Sequencing used peripheral blood. Receptor source: a woman between 70 and 85 years old with acute or convalescent COVID-19. CDR3s include the opening cysteine and the closing phenylalanine or tryptophan. Fields, in order: V gene, D gene, J gene, clone size, CDR3 protein, CDR3 DNA. The D gene is left open where the match is weak. Only some rows state a clone size, as once, few, many or a class for expanded clones.

>TRBV7-9|.|TRBJ2-6|.
CASSLVGAGANVLTF
TGTGCCAGCAGCTTAGTCGGTGCTGGGGCCAACGTCCTGACTTTC
>TRBV4-1|.|TRBJ1-5|.
CASSFRVHQPQHF
TGCGCCAGCAGCTTTCGGGTGCATCAGCCCCAGCATTTT
>TRBV6-2/TRBV6-3|.|TRBJ1-6|.
CASSNHGISGNSPLHF
TGTGCCAGCAGTAACCACGGAATATCAGGAAATTCACCCCTCCACTTT
>TRBV28|.|TRBJ1-2|once
CASGRNYGYTF
TGTGCCAGCGGCAGGAACTATGGCTACACCTTC
>TRBV7-9|TRBD1|TRBJ1-3|.
CASSLLGTGGNTIYF
TGTGCCAGCAGTTTACTTGGGACAGGTGGAAACACCATATATTTT
>TRBV5-8|.|TRBJ1-3|.
CASSLADRYPGNTIYF
TGTGCCAGCAGCTTGGCGGACAGATATCCTGGAAACACCATATATTTT
>TRBV10-3|TRBD2|TRBJ2-7|.
CAIGLAGGSREQYF
TGTGCCATCGGCCTAGCGGGAGGTAGCAGGGAGCAGTACTTC
>TRBV5-8|.|TRBJ2-1|.
CASSLVVSVDEQFF
TGTGCCAGCAGCTTGGTCGTCTCAGTGGATGAGCAGTTCTTC
>TRBV19|TRBD1|TRBJ1-5|.
CASSLGQGGYSNQPQHF
TGTGCCAGTAGTCTTGGACAGGGTGGCTATAGCAATCAGCCCCAGCATTTT
>TRBV28|TRBD1|TRBJ1-4|few
CASSRRSGTVSWKEKLFF
TGTGCCAGCAGTCGGAGGTCCGGGACAGTCTCTTGGAAGGAAAAACTGTTTTTT
>TRBV2|.|TRBJ1-2|.
CASTVRGYGYTF
TGTGCCAGCACGGTCAGGGGCTATGGCTACACCTTC
>TRBV3-1/TRBV3-2|.|TRBJ1-2|.
CASSQDGRAAIGYTF
TGTGCCAGCAGCCAAGATGGCAGGGCAGCTATTGGCTACACCTTC
>TRBV7-2|.|TRBJ2-2|.
CASSLGITTVRGGELFF
TGTGCCAGCAGCTTGGGGATTACTACAGTTCGGGGAGGGGAGCTGTTTTTT
>TRBV5-1|TRBD1|TRBJ2-3|.
CASSHGQGGTDTQYF
TGCGCCAGCAGCCACGGACAGGGGGGAACAGATACGCAGTATTTT
>TRBV3-1/TRBV3-2|.|TRBJ1-5|.
CASSHSGNQPQHF
TGTGCCAGCAGCCACTCGGGCAATCAGCCCCAGCATTTT
>TRBV4-1|TRBD1|TRBJ2-3|.
CASSRGQGAMADTQYF
TGCGCCAGCAGCCGCGGACAGGGGGCGATGGCAGATACGCAGTATTTT
>TRBV6-5|.|TRBJ1-2|once
CASSYGGGGVGGYTF
TGTGCCAGCAGTTACGGGGGAGGGGGGGTAGGTGGCTACACCTTC
>TRBV6-5|TRBD1|TRBJ2-1|few
CASRARTGGEQFF
TGTGCCAGCCGGGCTCGGACAGGGGGTGAGCAGTTCTTC
>TRBV28|.|TRBJ1-1|.
CASYSLQGPDTEAFF
TGTGCCAGCTACAGCCTCCAGGGGCCTGACACTGAAGCTTTCTTT
>TRBV6-1|.|TRBJ2-3|.
CASSDRIPGHTQYF
TGTGCCAGCAGTGATCGGATACCGGGTCATACGCAGTATTTT
>TRBV11-2|TRBD1|TRBJ1-4|few
CASSLGTGNEKLFF
TGTGCCAGCAGCTTAGGGACAGGGAATGAAAAACTGTTTTTT
>TRBV10-3|TRBD2|TRBJ2-3|.
CAISGISSGRFGTDTQYF
TGTGCCATCAGTGGAATTTCTAGCGGGAGGTTCGGCACAGATACGCAGTATTTT
>TRBV6-5|.|TRBJ2-7|.
CASSEVGNEQYF
TGTGCCAGCAGCGAGGTCGGGAACGAGCAGTACTTC
>TRBV2|.|TRBJ1-2|.
CVSSVNYGYTF
TGTGTTTCGTCGGTTAACTATGGCTACACCTTC
>TRBV18|.|TRBJ1-2|.
CASSPQQTGNYGYTF
TGTGCCAGCTCACCACAGCAAACAGGGAACTATGGCTACACCTTC
>TRBV29-1|TRBD1|TRBJ1-1|.
CSVAPGQGWTEAFF
TGCAGCGTTGCACCGGGACAGGGGTGGACTGAAGCTTTCTTT
>TRBV19|TRBD1|TRBJ2-6|.
CASRRGQDSGANVLTF
TGTGCCAGTAGAAGGGGGCAGGACTCTGGGGCCAACGTCCTGACTTTC
>TRBV19|.|TRBJ1-5|.
CASTQGTLSMQPQHF
TGTGCCAGTACACAGGGAACCCTTTCTATGCAGCCCCAGCATTTT
>TRBV3-1/TRBV3-2|.|TRBJ2-2|.
CASSTRGLANTGELFF
TGTGCCAGCAGCACCCGGGGACTGGCGAACACCGGGGAGCTGTTTTTT
>TRBV24-1|.|TRBJ1-1|once
CATSRTGYEAFF
TGTGCCACCAGTCGGACTGGGTATGAAGCTTTCTTT
>TRBV5-1|.|TRBJ2-1|once
CASSLNYANNEQFF
TGCGCCAGCAGCTTGAACTACGCGAACAATGAGCAGTTCTTC
>TRBV5-8|TRBD1|TRBJ2-3|.
CASSYGTAYTDTQYF
TGTGCCAGCAGCTACGGGACAGCATACACAGATACGCAGTATTTT
>TRBV11-2|TRBD2|TRBJ2-1|.
CASSPGLAGVNEQFF
TGTGCCAGCAGCCCGGGACTAGCGGGAGTAAATGAGCAGTTCTTC
>TRBV30|.|TRBJ2-2|.
CAWSKSPTMGELFF
TGTGCCTGGAGTAAATCCCCTACCATGGGGGAGCTGTTTTTT
>TRBV7-2|.|TRBJ1-5|.
CASSERQDDQPQHF
TGTGCCAGCAGCGAAAGACAGGATGATCAGCCCCAGCATTTT
>TRBV7-9|TRBD1|TRBJ1-2|once
CASSSRQGNGYTF
TGTGCCAGCAGCTCAAGACAGGGTAATGGCTACACCTTC
>TRBV11-3|TRBD1|TRBJ2-1|.
CASSLGTGGTYNEQFF
TGTGCCAGCAGCTTAGGGACAGGGGGCACATACAATGAGCAGTTCTTC
>TRBV7-9|.|TRBJ2-7|.
CASSLQAATATYEQYF
TGTGCCAGCAGCTTACAGGCCGCCACAGCAACCTACGAGCAGTACTTC
>TRBV7-8|TRBD1|TRBJ1-5|.
CASSLRTGMGNQPQHF
TGTGCCAGCAGCTTGAGGACAGGGATGGGCAATCAGCCCCAGCATTTT
>TRBV18|.|TRBJ1-6|.
CASSPGQELSPLHF
TGTGCCAGCTCACCAGGACAAGAACTTTCACCCCTCCACTTT
>TRBV4-1|.|TRBJ1-1|.
CASSQEARVPNTEAFF
TGCGCCAGCAGCCAAGAAGCCCGAGTTCCGAACACTGAAGCTTTCTTT
>TRBV7-3|TRBD2|TRBJ2-1|.
CASSRAPRGARNEQFF
TGTGCCAGCAGCAGGGCGCCGCGGGGGGCACGCAATGAGCAGTTCTTC
>TRBV4-2|TRBD1|TRBJ1-5|.
CASSQGQGDNQPQHF
TGTGCCAGCAGCCAAGGACAGGGGGACAATCAGCCCCAGCATTTT
>TRBV6-1|TRBD1|TRBJ2-6|.
CASSAAGQGALGANVLTF
TGTGCCAGCAGTGCAGCTGGACAGGGGGCGCTTGGGGCCAACGTCCTGACTTTC
>TRBV2|TRBD2|TRBJ2-3|.
CASSETSGRPDTQYF
TGTGCCAGCAGTGAGACTAGCGGGAGACCAGATACGCAGTATTTT
>TRBV9|.|TRBJ2-1|.
CASSVGGRVYSYNEQFF
TGTGCCAGCAGCGTAGGGGGCAGGGTATACTCCTACAATGAGCAGTTCTTC
>TRBV13|.|TRBJ1-1|.
CASSLEQWTEAFF
TGTGCCAGCAGCTTAGAACAGTGGACTGAAGCTTTCTTT